Sequencing of this T cell receptor beta chain was carried out in a study of OX40 agonist ivuxolimab in advanced cancers. Study-level background: Averaging about 60 years in age, with a range of about 23 to 79, the cohort was approximately 83% male. Checkpoint inhibitors had been given previously to 40% of patients. General study results and limits: Relative to CD4+, CD8+ T cells held more expanded clones on average. The 0.1-3.0 mg/kg partial responders had among the lowest clonal expansion.

Some clones are missing from TCRdb's copy, which holds only in-frame ones; the method was immunoSEQ multiplex PCR. The data show about 130,000 clones, just under 95% seen once. Trimming took 5 bases from V and 2 from J; bases not matched to a gene: 4. Germline V lookup: CDR1 SGHVS, CDR2 FNYEAQ. The CDR3 loop spans 15 amino acids. A remark on this clone: What it binds is not known.

The origin of this receptor is an adult with an advanced solid tumor such as melanoma, head and neck, liver or kidney cancer. The sample here was CD4+ or CD8+ T cells sorted from blood, taken in a trial of the OX40 agonist ivuxolimab. The V call is TRBV7-6, the J call TRBJ2-7; 12 nucleotides line up with TRBD2. Here the CDR3 reads CASSGLAGMTYEQYF. The CDR3, as DNA: TGTGCCAGCAGCGGACTAGCGGGAATGACCTACGAGCAGTACTTC.